One TCR beta chain is described in this entry. The antigen remains undetermined. The data were taken from a study of shared clonotypes between healthy human individuals. Regarding the study as a whole: Non-shared clonotypes displayed generation probabilities falling below those of clonotypes present in all four donors.

TCRdb keeps only in-frame clones here, not all; method: immunoSEQ multiplex PCR. The sample lists over a million clones, approximately 80% occurring once. Germline values: CDR1 MDHEN, CDR2 SYDVKM. There are 13 residues in the CDR3. Trimming stripped 6 bases from V and 5 bases from J, with 13 bases between. Sequenced material: memory CD4+ T cells from PBMCs. Subset defined: CD45RA-negative fraction. The chain joins TRBV28 to TRBJ2-5, with D tentatively TRBD1 or TRBD2 (6 bases each). The clonotype comes from a man younger than 35 in good health. Some clones in this sample may be carry-over from other donors' samples. CDR3 DNA sequence: TGTGCCAGCAGATCTCGAGGGGGGGAGACCCAGTACTTC. This encodes CASRSRGGETQYF.